One sample yielded the 30 T cell receptor beta chains listed below, sequenced in a study of shared clonotypes between healthy human individuals. Sequencing was performed with immunoSEQ multiplex PCR; in TCRdb, only in-frame clones are kept and a portion is missing. The repertoire holds about 2 million clones, with 95% as singletons. Sample: naive CD4+ T cells sorted from blood. Subset defined: CD45RA+ positively selected. The receptor source for this set is a man younger than 35 in good health.

The chain recombines TRBV9 with TRBJ2-4, with TRBD1 as a possible D gene (6 bases). The CDR3 consists of 15 residues. Trimming stripped 2 bases from V and 4 bases from J, with 13 bases between. Germline CDR1 is SGDLS and CDR2 is YYNGEE. DNA of the CDR3: TGTGCCAGCAGCGTCTCCTGGGGGCAGAAAAACATTCAGTACTTC. Protein product: CASSVSWGQKNIQYF.

The chain is built from TRBV6-6 and TRBJ2-3, with 15 positions matching TRBD2. CDR3 length: 16 amino acids. The germline gives CDR1 MNHNY, CDR2 SVGAGI (reference sequence). J gave up 3 bases and V 5 bases, and 3 bases lay outside the gene matches. The CDR3 nucleotides are TGTGCCAGCAGTGGACTAGCGGGGGGGATAACAGATACGCAGTATTTT. Its translation: CASSGLAGGITDTQYF.

This chain links TRBV5-5 with TRBJ2-3; possible D gene TRBD2, 5 bases. Germline CDR1 and CDR2: SGHKS and YYEKEE (reference sequence). The CDR3 length is 13 residues. V gave up 6 bases and J gave up 1 base, with 9 bases separating them. This chain's CDR3 is CASTTGGTDTQYF. Here the CDR3 DNA reads TGTGCCAGCACCACCGGGGGCACAGATACGCAGTATTTT.

V is TRBV4-3 and J is TRBJ1-6; D ambiguous. Germline CDR1 reads LGHNA; CDR2 reads YSLEER. The ends were cut back, 2 bases at V and 8 bases at J, with 19 bases in the middle. This CDR3 region has 17 residues. The CDR3 DNA follows: TGCGCCAGCAGCCAACGCCTCACCGGGATTGATTATTCACCCCTCCACTTT. This sequence encodes CASSQRLTGIDYSPLHF.

This chain connects TRBV7-9 to TRBJ1-5, with TRBD1 matching over 8 bases. Trimming at V came to 4 bases and at J to 3 bases, leaving 5 bases not matched to a gene. The CDR3 has 15 amino acids. CDR1 and CDR2 (germline): SEHNR, FQNEAQ (reference sequence). The CDR3 spells CASSSDREINQPQHF. The CDR3 region has the DNA TGTGCCAGCAGCTCGGACAGGGAGATCAATCAGCCCCAGCATTTT.

This clone appeared a single time. The V and J genes are TRBV6-6 and TRBJ2-4, with D possibly being TRBD1 (5 bases). V was clipped by 4 bases and J by 0 bases, with 10 bases between them. The CDR3 sequence is 15 residues long. CDR1 is MNHNY and CDR2 is SVGAGI in the germline V gene (reference sequence). Written as DNA, the CDR3 is TGTGCCAGCAGTTTGGGTAGGGGAGCCAAAAACATTCAGTACTTC. It specifies CASSLGRGAKNIQYF.

This clone was counted between two and nine times. V and J are TRBV11-2 and TRBJ2-3, with D perhaps given as TRBD1 or TRBD2 (5 bases each). The CDR3 totals 16 residues. Between the trimmed V and J ends, which lost 1 base and 2 bases, there was a span of 13 bases. Germline V CDR1 and CDR2: SGHAT, FQNNGV. CDR3 sequence (DNA): TGTGCCAGCAGCTTAGCGGGAAGGGGATACACAGATACGCAGTATTTT. It yields the protein CASSLAGRGYTDTQYF.

The V gene is TRBV7-2, the J gene TRBJ2-7, with 8 bases aligning to TRBD2. The CDR3 sequence is 17 residues long. Per germline, CDR1 SGHTA and CDR2 FQGNSA. J was trimmed by 1 base and V by 0 bases; bases with no gene match: 8. The CDR3 spells CASSLARGGHGSYEQYF. The CDR3 region has the DNA TGTGCCAGCAGCTTAGCTCGCGGGGGGCACGGATCCTACGAGCAGTACTTC. Full variable domain (remainder filled in from reference TRBV7-2 and TRBJ2-7): GAGVSQSPSNKVTEKGKDVELRCDPISGHTALYWYRQSLGQGLEFLIYFQGNSAPDKSGLPSDRFSAERTGGSVSTLTIQRTQQEDSAVYLCASSLARGGHGSYEQYFGPGTRLTVT.

The chain carries TRBV5-1 and TRBJ2-1; 7 bases map to TRBD2. The germline V gene has CDR1 SGHRS and CDR2 YFSETQ. This CDR3 is built from 15 residues. V shed 0 bases, J shed 2 bases, and the junction held 2 bases outside the gene matches. The CDR3 loop reads CASSLETSAYNEQFF. For the CDR3, the DNA is TGCGCCAGCAGCTTGGAAACTAGCGCCTACAATGAGCAGTTCTTC.

The chain uses TRBV19 and TRBJ2-1, with 9 bases identical to TRBD2. Unmatched junction bases numbered 6, after V lost 6 bases and J lost 9 bases. The germline gives CDR1 LNHDA, CDR2 SQIVND (reference sequence). The CDR3 is 13 amino acids. The CDR3 region is CASRSVAGAEQFF. The CDR3 region has the DNA TGTGCCAGTAGATCCGTAGCGGGAGCTGAGCAGTTCTTC.

This chain connects TRBV7-2 to TRBJ1-5, with D perhaps TRBD1 (6 bases). The V gene's germline CDR1 is SGHTA and CDR2 FQGNSA. The CDR3 totals 14 residues. V was clipped by 5 bases and J by 6 bases, with 14 bases between them. This chain's CDR3 is CASSVQGKAQPQHF. The CDR3 DNA reads as TGTGCCAGCAGCGTACAGGGTAAGGCTCAGCCCCAGCATTTT.

This clone was counted a single time. The chain recombines TRBV28 with TRBJ1-5; 9 positions agree with TRBD1. CDR1 and CDR2 from the germline V gene are MDHEN and SYDVKM. Trimming cost V 3 bases and J 7 bases; bases outside gene matches: 7. This CDR3 contains 15 residues. The CDR3 nucleotides are TGTGCCAGCAGTTTTCCGGGACAGGGCCGACAGCCCCAGCATTTT. Its translation: CASSFPGQGRQPQHF.

This chain links TRBV5-4 with TRBJ1-1; D is unresolved. In germline, CDR1 is SGHNT, CDR2 YYREEE (reference sequence). CDR3 size: 13 residues. V was shortened by 4 bases and J by 7 bases, with 14 bases between the two germline ends. CDR3 sequence: CASSLIPEGEAFF. The CDR3 DNA is TGTGCCAGCAGCCTGATCCCGGAGGGTGAAGCTTTCTTT.

This chain links TRBV28 with TRBJ1-2; D call uncertain. The CDR3 loop spans 12 amino acids. The V gene lost 0 bases and the J gene lost 4 bases, with 3 bases spanning the gap. The germline V gene encodes CDR1 MDHEN and CDR2 SYDVKM. CDR3 sequence: CASSLWLYGYTF. CDR3 DNA sequence: TGTGCCAGCAGTTTATGGCTCTATGGCTACACCTTC.

This chain joins TRBV30 and TRBJ2-3, with no clear D. Trimming stripped 1 base from V and 0 bases from J, with 14 bases between. Per the germline V gene, CDR1 is GTSNPN and CDR2 is SVGIG (reference sequence). The CDR3 extends over 16 amino acids. CDR3 bases: TGTGCCTGGAGTGGGGTGCCTCTCGCTAGCACAGATACGCAGTATTTT. Its translation is CAWSGVPLASTDTQYF.

V usage is TRBV5-1 and J usage is TRBJ1-2, with 8 bases that match TRBD1. Trimming cost V 2 bases and J 4 bases; bases outside gene matches: 4. CDR3 length: 14 residues. The V gene's germline CDR1 is SGHRS and CDR2 YFSETQ. The CDR3 coding sequence is TGCGCCAGCAGCTTAAGGGGACAGGTCTATGGCTACACCTTC. It specifies CASSLRGQVYGYTF.

The J gene is TRBJ2-7, the V gene TRBV5-1; D not certain. The V gene lost 0 bases and the J gene lost 4 bases, with 11 bases spanning the gap. Germline lookup yields CDR1 SGHRS and CDR2 YFSETQ. CDR3 length: 14 amino acids. CDR3 DNA sequence: TGCGCCAGCAGCTTGGTTACAGACGGTTACGAGCAGTACTTC. Translation gives CASSLVTDGYEQYF.

This clone has only a few counts. This chain joins TRBV5-1 and TRBJ2-7, with TRBD1 matching over 7 bases. The CDR3 extends over 15 amino acids. Germline CDR1 SGHRS, CDR2 YFSETQ. Germline trimming cut 4 bases from V and 7 bases from J; bases unmatched to any gene: 14. The CDR3 loop reads CASSITANRGEEQYF. The CDR3 coding sequence is TGCGCCAGCAGCATTACCGCAAACAGGGGAGAAGAGCAGTACTTC. Together with reference TRBV5-1 and TRBJ2-7, the CDR3 gives the full variable domain: KAGVTQTPRYLIKTRGQQVTLSCSPISGHRSVSWYQQTPGQGLQFLFEYFSETQRNKGNFPGRFSGRQFSNSRSEMNVSTLELGDSALYLCASSITANRGEEQYFGPGTRLTVT.

This clone was detected once. V usage is TRBV5-1 and J usage is TRBJ2-7, with TRBD1 as a possible D gene (5 bases). The CDR3 consists of 13 residues. Trimming removed 5 bases from V and 0 bases from J, with 9 bases in between. Germline CDR1 SGHRS, CDR2 YFSETQ. The CDR3 bases are TGCGCCAGCAGTTACAGGACCTCCTACGAGCAGTACTTC. Translating it yields CASSYRTSYEQYF.

The chain combines TRBV18 with TRBJ1-5; the D gene is possibly TRBD1 (5 bases). The CDR3 runs to 14 residues. In germline, CDR1 is KGHSH, CDR2 LQKENI. Between the trimmed V and J ends, which lost 5 bases and 1 base, there was a span of 9 bases. The CDR3 sequence is CASSIRDSNQPQHF. The CDR3 DNA sequence: TGTGCCAGCTCAATCCGGGACAGCAATCAGCCCCAGCATTTT.

The chain is built from TRBV4-1 and TRBJ1-6; D unclear. V dropped 4 bases and J dropped 2 bases, with 15 bases sitting between them. Per the germline V gene, CDR1 is MGHRA and CDR2 is YSYEKL. The CDR3 is 17 amino acids. CDR3 coding DNA: TGCGCCAGCAGCCGAGAAGGAAGTGGTCCCTATAATTCACCCCTCCACTTT. Protein product: CASSREGSGPYNSPLHF.

The chain joins TRBV5-1 to TRBJ1-2; the D gene is possibly TRBD1 (5 bases). V was pared by 8 bases and J by 8 bases, with 37 bases between. Germline CDR1 and CDR2: SGHRS and YFSETQ. The CDR3 sequence is 19 residues long. The chain's CDR3 is CASLAGPSVAGTGSGGYTF. CDR3 coding DNA: TGCGCCAGTTTGGCGGGTCCGAGCGTCGCGGGGACCGGGTCCGGGGGCTACACCTTC.

The chain employs TRBV19 and TRBJ2-2; D perhaps matches TRBD2 (6 bases). The germline gives CDR1 LNHDA, CDR2 SQIVND (reference sequence). The CDR3 is 15 amino acids. The V and J ends lost 8 bases and 2 bases respectively, with 15 bases between them. The CDR3 is CASRTGTLNTGELFF. The DNA of the CDR3 is TGTGCCAGTCGGACCGGGACTTTAAACACCGGGGAGCTGTTTTTT.

V is TRBV10-1 and J is TRBJ2-6; D is uncertain. V lost 10 bases and J 0 bases, leaving 10 bases between the germline ends. This CDR3 comprises 14 residues. Germline V gene lookup returns CDR1 WNHNN and CDR2 SYGVQD (reference sequence). The CDR3 protein is CATRTLSGANVLTF. The CDR3 DNA reads TGCGCCACCAGGACCCTCTCTGGGGCCAACGTCCTGACTTTC.

A remark on this clone: This CDR3 is also generated by other DNA sequences in the sample. The chain is built from TRBV5-1 and TRBJ2-2; 10 nucleotides agree with TRBD2. Looked up from germline, CDR1 is SGHRS and CDR2 is YFSETQ. CDR3 length equals 15 residues. Germline trimming cut 1 base from V and 6 bases from J; bases unmatched to any gene: 3. The CDR3 DNA reads TGCGCCAGCAGCTTGCTAGCGGGAGAGGCCGGGGAGCTGTTTTTT. It specifies CASSLLAGEAGELFF.

V gene TRBV4-1 combines with J gene TRBJ1-4; 7 nucleotides agree with TRBD1. The V and J ends lost 2 bases and 6 bases, in that order; junction bases with no gene match: 6. This CDR3 region has 15 residues. Germline V lookup: CDR1 MGHRA, CDR2 YSYEKL. In DNA, the CDR3 is TGCGCCAGCAGCCAACCCCGGGACAGAGATGAAAAACTGTTTTTT. Translated, it gives CASSQPRDRDEKLFF.

The DNA for the CDR3 is TGTGCCAGCAGTACTGGACAGGGGACGATCTACGAGCAGTACTTC. Protein sequence: CASSTGQGTIYEQYF. The V gene is TRBV6-6, the J gene TRBJ2-7; 9 nucleotides match TRBD1. The germline V gene has CDR1 MNHNY and CDR2 SVGAGI (reference sequence). V was clipped by 5 bases and J by 3 bases; unmatched bases: 8. The CDR3 covers 15 residues.

This rearrangement joins TRBV18 to TRBJ2-2, with 7 bases matching TRBD1. Looked up from germline, CDR1 is KGHSH and CDR2 is LQKENI. Losses at the gene ends were 3 bases for V and 7 bases for J; bases not matched to a gene: 8. The CDR3 extends over 15 amino acids. The CDR3 loop reads CASSPLQGKDGELFF. DNA for the CDR3: TGTGCCAGCTCACCTCTACAGGGGAAGGACGGGGAGCTGTTTTTT.

The V gene is TRBV5-5, the J gene TRBJ1-6; 10 nucleotides agree with TRBD1. V lost 5 bases to trimming and J lost 5 bases; unmatched junction nucleotides: 4. Germline CDR1 reads SGHKS; CDR2 reads YYEKEE (reference sequence). This CDR3 is built from 15 residues. The chain's CDR3 is CASRTGTGDNSPLHF. The DNA of the CDR3 is TGTGCCAGCAGGACCGGGACAGGGGATAATTCACCCCTCCACTTT.

This chain uses TRBV6-1 with TRBJ1-5, with TRBD1 identical over 8 bases. V lost 6 bases and J lost 4; bases outside the gene matches: 5. Germline assignment: CDR1 MNHNS and CDR2 SASEGT. The CDR3 consists of 14 residues. CDR3 in DNA: TGTGCCAGCAGCGGACAGGGAATAAATCAGCCCCAGCATTTT. Its protein is CASSGQGINQPQHF.